These 22 T cell receptor beta chains came from one sample sequenced in a study of spatial heterogeneity in lung cancer. MiXCR, run by TCRdb on the 5' RACE reads, gives a single entry per CDR3 protein. The table shows some 3,000 distinct CDR3 sequences, with 25% to 40% occurring only once. This sample's time point: sample taken at primary tumor resection. Tumor, nontumor lung or frozen PBMC supplied whole RNA that was sequenced unsorted. This specimen consisted of PBMCs, obtained at surgery. The receptor set was obtained from a male donor with early-stage non-small cell lung cancer.

This clonotype showed up many times. The chain couples TRBV13 to TRBJ2-7, with 9 bases that match TRBD1. CDR1 is PRHDT, CDR2 FYEKMQ, per germline (reference sequence). CDR3 length equals 13 residues. Losses at the gene ends were 7 bases for V and 3 bases for J; bases not matched to a gene: 4. CDR3 residues: CASIRQGDYEQYF. In DNA form, the CDR3 reads TGTGCCAGCATCCGACAGGGGGACTACGAGCAGTACTTC.

The V and J genes are TRBV14 and TRBJ1-4; D not certain. Germline-derived CDR1 and CDR2 are SGHDN and FVKESK. The CDR3 consists of 18 residues. The ends were cut back, 1 base at V and 0 bases at J, with 15 bases in the middle. CDR3 in DNA: TGTGCCAGCAGCCAAGTCGGCCCTCCCTCAGCAACTAATGAAAAACTGTTTTTT. As protein: CASSQVGPPSATNEKLFF. Based on the CDR3 plus reference TRBV14 and TRBJ1-4, the full variable domain is EAGVTQFPSHSVIEKGQTVTLRCDPISGHDNLYWYRRVMGKEIKFLLHFVKESKQDESGMPNNRFLAERTGGTYSTLKVQPAELEDSGVYFCASSQVGPPSATNEKLFFGSGTQLSVL.

This clonotype was counted ten times or more. The V call is TRBV7-2, the J call TRBJ2-2; tentatively, D is TRBD2 (7 bases). The CDR3 has 18 residues. The V and J ends lost 1 base and 0 bases respectively, with 15 bases between them. Germline V CDR1 and CDR2: SGHTA, FQGNSA. For the CDR3, the DNA is TGTGCCAGCAGCTTAGTCGGCGGCGGGGGCCCGAACACCGGGGAGCTGTTTTTT. Its translation: CASSLVGGGGPNTGELFF.

This clonotype was counted a few times. This chain uses TRBV2 with TRBJ1-4; perhaps TRBD1 as D (5 bases). Trimming removed 4 bases from V and 5 bases from J, with 11 bases in between. The CDR3 is 14 amino acids. Germline CDR1 and CDR2: SNHLY and FYNNEI. The CDR3 reads CASSGDGWNEKLFF. The CDR3 DNA reads as TGTGCCAGCAGTGGGGACGGATGGAATGAAAAACTGTTTTTT.

Comment on this clonotype: Since the CDR3 does not end with the conserved phenylalanine or tryptophan, this likely comes from a read error. The chain has TRBV3-1 and TRBJ1-3, with D unresolved. Germline CDR1 is LGHDT and CDR2 is YNNKEL (reference sequence). The CDR3 contains 14 residues. V lost 4 bases, J lost 0 bases, and 7 bases lay in between. The CDR3 DNA reads as TGTGCCAGCAGCCCCCAGAGCTCTGGAAACACCATATATCTT. This encodes CASSPQSSGNTIYL.

This clonotype appeared many times. The chain recombines TRBV6-5 with TRBJ1-1; D may be TRBD1 (5 bases). Trimming took 6 bases from V and 5 from J, leaving 16 bases between them. The length of the CDR3 is 14 residues. Germline assignment: CDR1 MNHEY and CDR2 SVGAGI. In DNA, the CDR3 is TGTGCCAGCAGATGGGCAGGGCGAGGAACTGAAGCTTTCTTT. Translated: CASRWAGRGTEAFF.

This clonotype was seen many times. V and J are TRBV27 and TRBJ2-3, with TRBD2 matching 7 bases. With V trimmed by 0 bases and J by 2 bases, 5 bases remained unmatched. CDR3 length: 16 residues. Per the germline V gene, CDR1 is MNHEY and CDR2 is SMNVEV (reference sequence). The CDR3 sequence: CASSLSPSGATDTQYF. CDR3 nucleotides: TGTGCCAGCAGTTTATCGCCTAGCGGAGCCACAGATACGCAGTATTTT.

The chain joins TRBV7-9 to TRBJ1-1; 7 bases line up with TRBD1. After removal of 5 bases from V and 0 bases from J, the junction contained 3 bases not matched to a gene. This CDR3 spans 14 amino acids. CDR1 is SEHNR, CDR2 FQNEAQ, per germline (reference sequence). The CDR3 sequence: CASSEGQLNTEAFF. CDR3 sequence (DNA): TGTGCCAGCAGCGAGGGACAGCTGAACACTGAAGCTTTCTTT.

Concerning this clonotype: One end of the junction does not line up with germline, which may come from a read error. V and J are TRBV5-4 and TRBJ2-7; 8 bases align to TRBD1. This CDR3 has 12 residues. Per germline, CDR1 SGHNT and CDR2 YYREEE (reference sequence). The CDR3 DNA is TGTGCCAGCAGCGATACGGACAGGGAGCCGTACTTC. Protein: CASSDTDREPYF.

This chain links TRBV20-1 with TRBJ2-1, with 9 bases lining up with TRBD2. V was clipped by 0 bases and J by 7 bases; unmatched bases: 4. There are 14 residues in the CDR3. Germline CDR1 reads DFQATT; CDR2 reads SNEGSKA (reference sequence). This CDR3 reads CSARDSGGRNEQFF. The CDR3 DNA follows: TGCAGTGCTAGAGATAGCGGGGGAAGGAATGAGCAGTTCTTC.

This chain joins TRBV6-1 and TRBJ1-1; 9 bases map to TRBD1. V trimming: 1 base; J trimming: 8 bases; junction bases outside the gene matches: 8. Germline loops: CDR1 MNHNS, CDR2 SASEGT. The CDR3 is made up of 15 amino acids. The CDR3 here is CASSEGPTGGEEAFF. CDR3 DNA: TGTGCCAGCAGTGAAGGCCCCACAGGGGGCGAGGAAGCTTTCTTT.

By sample fraction, this clonotype is medium-sized. The chain employs TRBV27 and TRBJ2-1; D not certain. V was shortened by 6 bases and J by 2 bases, with 8 bases between the two germline ends. CDR1 is MNHEY and CDR2 is SMNVEV in the germline V gene (reference sequence). The CDR3 loop spans 13 amino acids. CDR3 coding DNA: TGTGCCAGCAGCCGCCAGACCTACAATGAGCAGTTCTTC. It yields the protein CASSRQTYNEQFF.

The chain employs TRBV11-1 and TRBJ2-6; 9 bases fit TRBD1. The CDR3 is 22 residues long. J lost 0 bases, V lost 1 base, and 16 bases had no gene match. In germline, CDR1 is SGHAT, CDR2 FQDESV (reference sequence). The CDR3: CASSLVAGQGRFFASGANVLTF. CDR3 nucleotide sequence: TGTGCCAGCAGCTTAGTCGCAGGACAGGGGCGCTTCTTTGCCTCTGGGGCCAACGTCCTGACTTTC.

This clonotype was counted a few times. V is TRBV7-8 and J is TRBJ2-2, with D perhaps matching TRBD2 (5 bases). Trimming cost V 3 bases and J 2 bases, with 10 bases left between them. This CDR3 is built from 15 residues. In germline, CDR1 is SGHVS, CDR2 FQNEAQ. The CDR3 sequence is CASSFRRTNTGELFF. The CDR3 DNA reads as TGTGCCAGCAGCTTCCGCAGGACTAACACCGGGGAGCTGTTTTTT.

As for this clonotype: This could be a read error, since a much larger clone is one nucleotide away. The chain couples TRBV4-1 to TRBJ2-5; TRBD2 matches at 7 bases. Germline V CDR1 and CDR2: MGHRA, YSYEKL. J was trimmed by 5 bases and V by 1 base; bases with no gene match: 7. The CDR3 is made up of 15 amino acids. This CDR3 is CASSQATSAHETQYF. CDR3 coding DNA: TGCGCCAGCAGCCAAGCCACTAGCGCCCATGAGACCCAGTACTTC.

This clonotype is categorized as medium-sized. The chain is built from TRBV29-1 and TRBJ2-5; no clear D gene. The V gene's germline CDR1 is SQVTM and CDR2 ANQGSEA. The CDR3 is made up of 12 amino acids. V gave up 4 bases and J gave up 2 bases, with 8 bases separating them. CDR3 sequence (DNA): TGCAGCGTTGTAACAGTACAAGAGACCCAGTACTTC. Translation: CSVVTVQETQYF.

This clonotype has ten or more counts. This chain uses TRBV28 with TRBJ2-1, with D possibly matching TRBD2 (6 bases). The germline V gene has CDR1 MDHEN and CDR2 SYDVKM. This CDR3 spans 15 amino acids. The V end was cut by 1 base, the J end by 5 bases, with 12 bases between. The DNA of the CDR3 is TGTGCCAGCAGTTTATCCGGGGGTTTAGACAATGAGCAGTTCTTC. It translates to CASSLSGGLDNEQFF.

This clonotype was counted between two and nine times. The chain combines TRBV25-1 with TRBJ2-1; maybe TRBD2 (5 bases). Germline CDR1 and CDR2: MGHDK and SYGVNS. V was cut by 3 bases and J by 6 bases, with 15 bases left in between. This CDR3 has 15 amino acids. CDR3 sequence (DNA): TGTGCCAGCAGTGATCCCTGGGGAGCACGCAATGAGCAGTTCTTC. This encodes CASSDPWGARNEQFF.

In this sample, this clonotype turned up many times. This CDR3 is CASSLDSTGDGVGEQYF. The CDR3 coding sequence is TGTGCCAGCAGTTTAGATTCCACAGGGGACGGGGTTGGAGAGCAGTACTTC. The chain recombines TRBV12-3 or TRBV12-4 with TRBJ2-7; 7 bases agree with TRBD1. J lost 7 bases, V lost 1 base, and 16 bases had no gene match. CDR3 length: 17 amino acids.

The rearrangement uses TRBV3-1 and TRBJ2-2; possibly TRBD1 or TRBD2 for D (5 bases each). Trimming left V 1 base short and J 0 bases short, with 9 bases between. CDR3 length equals 16 residues. Germline V gene lookup returns CDR1 LGHDT and CDR2 YNNKEL (reference sequence). CDR3 nucleotide sequence: TGTGCCAGCAGCCAAGCTCGGGGCGCGAACACCGGGGAGCTGTTTTTT. Residues: CASSQARGANTGELFF.

This chain joins TRBV20-1 and TRBJ2-3; 8 positions match TRBD2. Germline CDR1 is DFQATT and CDR2 is SNEGSKA (reference sequence). J lost 1 base, V lost 5 bases, and 8 bases had no gene match. The CDR3 runs 15 residues. The CDR3: CSADSGLARTDTQYF. The CDR3 DNA is TGCAGTGCTGACTCCGGACTAGCCCGCACAGATACGCAGTATTTT.

The chain uses TRBV29-1 and TRBJ2-7; TRBD2 matches 7 bases. The V segment lost 6 bases and the J segment 7 bases; nucleotides outside the gene matches: 21. The CDR3 contains 16 residues. Germline assignment: CDR1 SQVTM and CDR2 ANQGSEA. This chain's CDR3 is CSVGGSGWGNSMEQYF. For the CDR3, the DNA is TGCAGCGTAGGCGGGAGCGGATGGGGTAATTCGATGGAGCAGTACTTC.